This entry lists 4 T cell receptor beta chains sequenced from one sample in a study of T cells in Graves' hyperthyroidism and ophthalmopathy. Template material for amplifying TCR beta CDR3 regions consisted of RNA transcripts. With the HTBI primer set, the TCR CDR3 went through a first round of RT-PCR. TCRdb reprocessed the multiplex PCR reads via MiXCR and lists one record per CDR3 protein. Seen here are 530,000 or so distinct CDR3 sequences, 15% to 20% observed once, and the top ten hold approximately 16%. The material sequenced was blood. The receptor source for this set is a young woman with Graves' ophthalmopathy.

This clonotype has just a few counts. The chain's CDR3 is CASSQDYTGQTGYTF. CDR3 DNA sequence: TGCGCCAGCAGCCAAGATTACACGGGACAGACGGGCTACACCTTC. The chain employs TRBV4-3 and TRBJ1-2, with TRBD1 matching over 7 bases. The CDR3 is made up of 15 amino acids. Losses at the gene ends were 0 bases for V and 8 bases for J; bases not matched to a gene: 9. Looked up from germline, CDR1 is LGHNA and CDR2 is YSLEER.

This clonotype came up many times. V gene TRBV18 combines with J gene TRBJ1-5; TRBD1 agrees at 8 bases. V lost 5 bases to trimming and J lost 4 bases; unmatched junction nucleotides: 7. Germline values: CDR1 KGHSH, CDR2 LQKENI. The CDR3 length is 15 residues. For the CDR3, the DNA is TGTGCCAGCTCATCAATACAGGGGGATAATCAGCCCCAGCATTTT. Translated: CASSSIQGDNQPQHF.

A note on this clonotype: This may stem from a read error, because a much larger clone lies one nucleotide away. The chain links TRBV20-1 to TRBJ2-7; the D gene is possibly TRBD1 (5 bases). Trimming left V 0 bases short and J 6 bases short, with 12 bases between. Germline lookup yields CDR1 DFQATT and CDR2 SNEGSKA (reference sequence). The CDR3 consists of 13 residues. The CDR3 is CSAREGEVCEQYF. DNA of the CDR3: TGCAGTGCTAGAGAAGGGGAAGTGTGCGAGCAGTACTTC.

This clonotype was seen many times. The chain's CDR3 is CASSYTPDTEAFF. The DNA for the CDR3 is TGTGCCAGCAGTTATACGCCCGACACTGAAGCTTTCTTT. V is TRBV6-2 or TRBV6-3 and J is TRBJ1-1; D remains ambiguous. CDR3 length: 13 residues. V was cut by 3 bases and J by 3 bases, with 8 bases left in between. Germline CDR1 reads MNHEY; CDR2 reads SVGEGT.